The clone carrying this TCR beta chain was counted at least ten times. Its antigen is unidentified. TCRdb ran MiXCR on the 5' RACE reads and lists one entry per CDR3 protein. The repertoire has around 63,000 distinct CDR3 sequences, approximately 5.9% of them found once; the top ten carry 3% to 3.5%. This sample was included in a study of early T cells in non-severe SARS-CoV-2 infection. On the study more broadly: Whole-blood bulk RNA, unsorted, was sequenced, and chains were unpaired. Overall study findings and caveats: Missing private and CD4 specificities, VDJdb matching favored anti-spike CD8 responses.

Germline loops: CDR1 DFQATT, CDR2 SNEGSKA (reference sequence). CDR3 length: 15 amino acids. V was clipped by 3 bases and J by 7 bases; unmatched bases: 13. The sample consisted of whole blood, taken at baseline. The rearrangement uses TRBV20-1 and TRBJ2-7, with TRBD1 matching 9 bases. The receptor comes from an adult who was a healthcare worker with PCR-confirmed SARS-CoV-2 infection or an uninfected control (not recorded which). CDR3 in amino acids: CSASPRQGGIWEQYF. The CDR3 bases are TGCAGTGCTAGCCCTAGACAGGGGGGGATTTGGGAGCAGTACTTC.